The 2 T cell receptor beta chains in this list originate from one sample, sequenced in a study of cytomegalovirus exposure and HLA in healthy donors. PCR used 60 Vbeta primers and 13 Jbeta primers. Sequenced by immunoSEQ multiplex PCR; TCRdb stores in-frame clones only, minus some. In the table there are more than 60,000 clones, just under 80% of which are singletons. The sequenced sample was PBMCs. The receptors were gathered from a woman aged 40 to 50 in good health and CMV-seropositive.

The chain recombines TRBV19 with TRBJ2-7; D unclear. V dropped 11 bases and J dropped 1 base, with 15 bases sitting between them. This CDR3 spans 13 amino acids. Germline CDR1 and CDR2: LNHDA and SQIVND (reference sequence). The CDR3 nucleotides read TGTGCCTCTTCCTTTGGCAGATCCTACGAGCAGTACTTC. Its translation is CASSFGRSYEQYF.

V gene TRBV11-2 combines with J gene TRBJ2-2; D might be TRBD2 (6 bases). Looked up from germline, CDR1 is SGHAT and CDR2 is FQNNGV. V shed 6 bases and J shed 4 bases, with 15 bases lying between them. The CDR3 has 15 residues. CDR3 sequence: CASRGSGTPTGELFF. CDR3 nucleotide sequence: TGTGCCAGCAGGGGCTCCGGGACTCCCACCGGGGAGCTGTTTTTT. The whole variable domain, filled in from reference TRBV11-2 and TRBJ2-2, reads EAGVAQSPRYKIIEKRQSVAFWCNPISGHATLYWYQQILGQGPKLLIQFQNNGVVDDSQLPKDRFSAERLKGVDSTLKIQPAKLEDSAVYLCASRGSGTPTGELFFGEGSRLTVL.